This T cell receptor beta chain originates from a study of regulatory T cells in long-lasting Graves disease. CDR1 is LGHNA and CDR2 is YNFKEQ in the germline V gene. CDR3 length: 15 amino acids. The J segment lost 5 bases and the V segment lost 0 bases, leaving 6 bases of the junction unmatched. Note on this clonotype: Antigen unknown.

Arm-PCR of CDR3 regions and iRepertoire HTBI primers were the basis on which TCR beta libraries were built. MiXCR, run by TCRdb on the multiplex PCR reads, gives a single entry per CDR3 protein. The sample records about 430,000 distinct CDR3 sequences, around 23% being singletons. Time point reported: persistent/refractory GD, antithyroid drugs over 5 years with positive TRAb. From RNA extracted from PBMCs, the TCR library was made. An endocrinology department located in Xi'an, China, was where the patients came from. Broader study findings: Rather than thyroid tissue, only peripheral blood underwent study. Newly diagnosed Graves' patients had higher TCR diversity than persistent ones. Small numbers of samples may have cut accuracy.

The specimen was peripheral blood mononuclear cells (PBMCs), collected when the disease was refractory, from a patient treated with antithyroid drugs. The chain combines TRBV4-2 with TRBJ2-7; 8 positions match TRBD2. The receptor comes from a female donor with Graves disease. The CDR3 region is CASSQETGGPHEQYF. CDR3 sequence (DNA): TGTGCCAGCAGCCAAGAAACGGGAGGGCCCCACGAGCAGTACTTC.